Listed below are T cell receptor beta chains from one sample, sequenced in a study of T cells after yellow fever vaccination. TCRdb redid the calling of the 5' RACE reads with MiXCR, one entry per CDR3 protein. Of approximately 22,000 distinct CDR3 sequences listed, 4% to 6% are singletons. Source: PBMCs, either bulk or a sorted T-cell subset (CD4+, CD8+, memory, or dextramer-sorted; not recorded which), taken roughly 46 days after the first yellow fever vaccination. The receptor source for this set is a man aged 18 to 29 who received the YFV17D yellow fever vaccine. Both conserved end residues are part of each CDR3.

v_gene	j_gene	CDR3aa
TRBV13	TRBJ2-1	CASSLGQGYYNEQFF
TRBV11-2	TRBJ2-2	CATWTGNIGELFF
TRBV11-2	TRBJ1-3	CASSPGGTGTLSGNTIYF
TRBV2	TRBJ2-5	CASSEAGRMHQETQYF
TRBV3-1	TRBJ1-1	CASSQFSRTEAFF
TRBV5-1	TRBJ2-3	CASSRDQGRSDTQYF
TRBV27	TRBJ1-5	CASSLGVPEPQHF
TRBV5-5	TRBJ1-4	CASSSGQPTNEKLFF
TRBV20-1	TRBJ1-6	CSATGAGNSPLHF
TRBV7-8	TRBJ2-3	CASNGGRTDTQYF
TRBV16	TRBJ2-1	CASSQVAPLYNEQFF
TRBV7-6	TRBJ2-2	CASSSQGGDPYTGELFF
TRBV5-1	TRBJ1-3	CASSLAAGHGNTIYF
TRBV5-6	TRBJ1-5	CASSLTGKGNQPQHF
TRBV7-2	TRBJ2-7	CASSRDRAGYEQYF
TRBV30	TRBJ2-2	CAWRPGGRYTGELFF
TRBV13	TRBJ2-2	CASSFVRTHTGELFF
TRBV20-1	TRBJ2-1	CSATRGNNEQFF
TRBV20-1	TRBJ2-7	CSARAGQGDEQYF
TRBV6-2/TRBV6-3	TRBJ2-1	CASSYRENNEQFF
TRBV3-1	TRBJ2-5	CASSQDSGSETQYF
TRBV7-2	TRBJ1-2	CASSLGSGQAIYGYTF
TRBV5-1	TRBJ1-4	CASSIGTGLGKLFF
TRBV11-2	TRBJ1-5	CASSREENQPQHF
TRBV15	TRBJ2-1	CATSTNSIGQAYNEQFF
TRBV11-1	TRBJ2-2	CASSLYETGELFF
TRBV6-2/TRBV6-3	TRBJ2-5	CASSYRGPAELETQYF
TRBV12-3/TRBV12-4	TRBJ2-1	CASSLFTGGASPNEQFF
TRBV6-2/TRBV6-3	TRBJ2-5	CASSDLRQMQETQYF
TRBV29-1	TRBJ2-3	CSVALAGGPTDTQYF
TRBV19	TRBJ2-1	CASLAGYEQFF
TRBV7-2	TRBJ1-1	CASSTYGDRAGEAFF
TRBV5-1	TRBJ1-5	CASSLGGPDQPQHF
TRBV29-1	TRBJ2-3	CSVARARTDTQYF
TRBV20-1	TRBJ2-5	CSATGLAGSQETQYF
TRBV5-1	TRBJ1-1	CASSRRPQESTEAFF
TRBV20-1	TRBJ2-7	CSASLQGGREQYF
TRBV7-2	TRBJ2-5	CASSSRGERNQYF
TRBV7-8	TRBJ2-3	CASRLGAASTDTQYF
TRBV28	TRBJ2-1	CASGTPGAAYNEQFF
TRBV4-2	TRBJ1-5	CASSQDVQGSNQPQHF
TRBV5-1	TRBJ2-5	CASSGTLETQYF
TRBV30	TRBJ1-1	CAWSVLQGLAFF
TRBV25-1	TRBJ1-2	CASSETGTGFYGYTF
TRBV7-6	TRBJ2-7	CASSLQDGFSYEQYF
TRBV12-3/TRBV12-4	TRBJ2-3	CASTTGQVSSTDTQYF
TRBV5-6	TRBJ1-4	CASSGETGDGEKLFF
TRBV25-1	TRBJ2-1	CASSGSGTALEEQFF
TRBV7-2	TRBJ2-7	CASSASGVSYEQYF